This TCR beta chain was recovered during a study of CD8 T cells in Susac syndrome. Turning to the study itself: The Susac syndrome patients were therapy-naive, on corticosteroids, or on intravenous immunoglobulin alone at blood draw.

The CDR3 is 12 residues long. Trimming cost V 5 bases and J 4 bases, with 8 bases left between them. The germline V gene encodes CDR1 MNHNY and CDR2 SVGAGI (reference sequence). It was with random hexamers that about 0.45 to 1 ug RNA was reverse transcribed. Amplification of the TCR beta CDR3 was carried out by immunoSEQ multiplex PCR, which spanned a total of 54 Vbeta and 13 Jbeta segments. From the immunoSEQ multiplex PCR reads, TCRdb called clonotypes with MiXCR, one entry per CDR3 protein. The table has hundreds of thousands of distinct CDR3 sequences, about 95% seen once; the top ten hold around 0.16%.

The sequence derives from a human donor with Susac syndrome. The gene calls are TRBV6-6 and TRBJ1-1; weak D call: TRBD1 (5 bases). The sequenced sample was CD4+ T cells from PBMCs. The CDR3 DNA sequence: TGTGCCAGCAGTGGGGCTCTCACTGAAGCTTTCTTT. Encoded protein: CASSGALTEAFF.